This T cell receptor beta chain was sequenced during a study of CD8+ T cells in alopecia areata. For the study at large: Among treated patients, oral tofacitinib was administered at 5 to 10 mg twice daily.

As for treatment: oral pan-JAK inhibitor, 5-10 mg twice daily. In alopecia areata patients, both lesional scalp punch biopsies and peripheral blood were collected. Extracted from the samples, RNA was reverse transcribed into cDNA to serve as the sequencing template. Generated by immunoSEQ multiplex PCR, the TCRdb table keeps only in-frame clones and is missing some. The sample includes about 270,000 clones, around three fifths seen only once; the top ten take around 0.84%. CDR3 length equals 15 residues. Germline V gene lookup returns CDR1 MNHEY and CDR2 SMNVEV (reference sequence). J was trimmed by 8 bases and V by 4 bases; bases with no gene match: 9.

V gene TRBV27 combines with J gene TRBJ1-4; 8 bases align to TRBD1. The sequencing here drew on CD4+ T cells sorted from blood, taken around week 54, from a patient treated with tofacitinib. The receptor was derived from a human donor with alopecia areata. For the CDR3, the DNA is TGTGCCAGCAGTTACGGCCAGGGGGCACAGGAAAAACTGTTTTTT. Amino acid sequence: CASSYGQGAQEKLFF.